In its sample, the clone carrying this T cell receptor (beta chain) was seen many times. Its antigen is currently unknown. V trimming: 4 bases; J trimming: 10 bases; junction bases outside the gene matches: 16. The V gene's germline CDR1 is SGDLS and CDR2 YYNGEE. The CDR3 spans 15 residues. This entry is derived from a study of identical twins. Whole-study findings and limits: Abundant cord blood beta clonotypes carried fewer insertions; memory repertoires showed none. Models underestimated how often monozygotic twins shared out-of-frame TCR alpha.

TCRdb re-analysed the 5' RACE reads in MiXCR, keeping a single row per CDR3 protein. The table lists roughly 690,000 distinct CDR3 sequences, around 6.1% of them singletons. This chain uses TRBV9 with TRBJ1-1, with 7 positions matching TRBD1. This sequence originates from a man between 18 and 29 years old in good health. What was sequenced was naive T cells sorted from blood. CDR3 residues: CASSSGTAGDWGAFF. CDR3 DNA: TGTGCCAGCAGCTCCGGGACAGCCGGGGATTGGGGAGCTTTCTTT.